These 21 T cell receptor beta chains were all obtained from the same sample, sequenced in a study of CD8 T cells in Susac syndrome. About 0.5 to 1 ug RNA was reverse transcribed with random hexamers. TCRdb reprocessed the immunoSEQ multiplex PCR reads via MiXCR and lists one record per CDR3 protein. The data hold 150,000 to 180,000 distinct CDR3 sequences, with over 95% observed a single time. Sequencing was done on a sample of CD8+ T cells from PBMCs. The receptors were sampled from a human donor with multiple sclerosis.

Only one count was recorded for this clonotype. The CDR3 DNA sequence: TGTGCCAGCAGTACCAACAGGGGGCAACAGCCCCAGCATTTT. The encoded protein is CASSTNRGQQPQHF. This rearrangement joins TRBV27 to TRBJ1-5, with 9 bases matching TRBD1. Germline V gene data show CDR1 as MNHEY and CDR2 as SMNVEV (reference sequence). The CDR3 runs 14 residues. The J segment lost 7 bases and the V segment lost 5 bases, leaving 6 bases of the junction unmatched.

A single count supports this clonotype. The rearrangement joins TRBV7-9 to TRBJ1-1; a possible D gene is TRBD1 (5 bases). Trimming took off 4 bases at V and 1 base at J, with 7 bases between the two ends. There are 13 residues in the CDR3. The germline CDR1 and CDR2 sequences are SEHNR and FQNEAQ (reference sequence). As DNA, the CDR3 is TGTGCCAGCAGCTATACAGGGAACACTGAAGCTTTCTTT. Translating it yields CASSYTGNTEAFF.

This chain joins TRBV20-1 and TRBJ2-7; 7 bases match TRBD2. The trim removed 0 bases at V and 0 bases at J, leaving 8 bases unmatched. Germline assignment: CDR1 DFQATT and CDR2 SNEGSKA (reference sequence). The CDR3 contains 16 residues. The CDR3 here is CSARDSRASGSYEQYF. The DNA of the CDR3 is TGCAGTGCTAGAGATTCGCGGGCTAGCGGCTCCTACGAGCAGTACTTC.

CDR3 sequence reads: CASSDSQGPMNEQFF. CDR3 coding DNA: TGTGCCAGCAGTGATAGTCAGGGGCCGATGAATGAGCAGTTCTTC. The chain joins TRBV2 to TRBJ2-1; a possible D gene is TRBD1 (6 bases). The CDR3 extends over 15 amino acids. Germline CDR1 and CDR2: SNHLY and FYNNEI. Trimming took 3 bases from V and 7 from J, leaving 16 bases between them.

This chain joins TRBV30 and TRBJ1-1, with unresolved D. Germline loops: CDR1 GTSNPN, CDR2 SVGIG (reference sequence). Trimming stripped 2 bases from V and 10 bases from J, with 17 bases between. The length of the CDR3 is 13 residues. The CDR3 region is CAWSTIKNSPAFF. CDR3 in DNA: TGTGCCTGGAGTACCATAAAGAACTCCCCAGCTTTCTTT.

The V gene is TRBV9, the J gene TRBJ2-1; 11 bases fit TRBD2. CDR1 is SGDLS, CDR2 YYNGEE, per germline. This CDR3 is 17 amino acids long. J gave up 5 bases and V 0 bases, and 7 bases lay outside the gene matches. The CDR3 spells CASSVDAGLAANNEQFF. CDR3 sequence (DNA): TGTGCCAGCAGCGTAGACGCGGGACTAGCGGCCAACAATGAGCAGTTCTTC.

This chain joins TRBV24-1 and TRBJ2-1; either TRBD1 or TRBD2 may supply D (5 bases each). This CDR3 has 12 amino acids. Looked up from germline, CDR1 is KGHDR and CDR2 is SFDVKD. The ends were cut back, 9 bases at V and 6 bases at J, with 11 bases in the middle. This chain's CDR3 is CATSEGSNEQFF. DNA for the CDR3: TGTGCCACCTCTGAGGGGAGCAATGAGCAGTTCTTC.

The chain recombines TRBV9 with TRBJ2-7, with 8 nucleotides matching TRBD1. The CDR3 loop spans 15 amino acids. V trimming: 3 bases; J trimming: 2 bases; junction bases outside the gene matches: 7. The V gene's germline CDR1 is SGDLS and CDR2 YYNGEE. The CDR3 nucleotides are TGTGCCAGCAGCGCGGGGACAGGTGACGCCTACGAGCAGTACTTC. It yields the protein CASSAGTGDAYEQYF.

The rearrangement joins TRBV4-2 to TRBJ1-2, with D unclear. The CDR3 has 16 amino acids. Germline assignment: CDR1 LGHNA and CDR2 YNFKEQ. The germline V and J ends were trimmed by 0 bases and 2 bases, with 13 bases remaining between them. CDR3 protein: CASSQDPPEINYGYTF. The CDR3 DNA follows: TGTGCCAGCAGCCAAGATCCTCCAGAGATAAACTATGGCTACACCTTC.

The gene calls are TRBV18 and TRBJ2-7; 8 nucleotides match TRBD2. The CDR3 loop spans 13 amino acids. V dropped 2 bases and J dropped 5; count of bases not matched to a gene: 2. The germline CDR1 and CDR2 sequences are KGHSH and LQKENI. The CDR3 reads CASSPETSDEQYF. The CDR3 DNA reads as TGTGCCAGCTCACCAGAGACTAGCGACGAGCAGTACTTC.

V is TRBV3-1 and J is TRBJ2-7; maybe TRBD2 (5 bases). Trimming removed 7 bases from V and 3 bases from J, with 13 bases in between. Per germline, CDR1 LGHDT and CDR2 YNNKEL (reference sequence). The CDR3 runs 13 residues. The chain's CDR3 is CASTAGIGYEQYF. The CDR3 coding sequence is TGTGCCAGCACCGCGGGCATCGGCTACGAGCAGTACTTC.

The chain has TRBV20-1 and TRBJ2-5; maybe TRBD1 (6 bases). Trimming took 3 bases from V and 2 from J, leaving 10 bases between them. Germline V gene lookup returns CDR1 DFQATT and CDR2 SNEGSKA (reference sequence). This CDR3 contains 13 residues. CDR3 nucleotide sequence: TGCAGTGCTAGGCGCAGGGGTCAAGAGACCCAGTACTTC. Translating it yields CSARRRGQETQYF.

V usage is TRBV27 and J usage is TRBJ1-6; no clear D gene. Germline CDR1 is MNHEY and CDR2 is SMNVEV (reference sequence). This CDR3 has 14 residues. V lost 8 bases and J 6 bases, leaving 14 bases between the germline ends. The CDR3 DNA sequence: TGTGCCAGCGGATCGGGCCCCCGTAATTCACCCCTCCACTTT. It is translated as CASGSGPRNSPLHF.

The chain uses TRBV4-1 and TRBJ2-5, with 8 positions matching TRBD1. The germline V gene encodes CDR1 MGHRA and CDR2 YSYEKL. V lost 4 bases to trimming and J lost 1 base; unmatched junction nucleotides: 11. The length of the CDR3 is 17 residues. CDR3 protein: CASSLTPDRESQETQYF. The CDR3 DNA sequence: TGCGCCAGCAGCCTTACACCGGACAGGGAGAGCCAAGAGACCCAGTACTTC.

The chain uses TRBV9 and TRBJ2-5, with no clear D. CDR3 length equals 14 residues. In germline, CDR1 is SGDLS, CDR2 YYNGEE. Trimming stripped 3 bases from V and 4 bases from J, with 13 bases between. As DNA, the CDR3 is TGTGCCAGCAGCGCGGATGGGGTGGTAGAGACCCAGTACTTC. It encodes CASSADGVVETQYF.

This chain uses TRBV15 with TRBJ2-1; unclear D gene. The length of the CDR3 is 13 residues. Germline CDR1 LNHNV, CDR2 YYDKDF (reference sequence). V gave up 4 bases and J gave up 2 bases, with 6 bases separating them. The CDR3 sequence is CATSTTTYNEQFF. The CDR3 bases are TGTGCCACCAGCACCACCACCTACAATGAGCAGTTCTTC. Drawing the rest from reference TRBV15 and TRBJ2-1, the complete variable domain is DAMVIQNPRYQVTQFGKPVTLSCSQTLNHNVMYWYQQKSSQAPKLLFHYYDKDFNNEADTPDNFQSRRPNTSFCFLDIRSPGLGDTAMYLCATSTTTYNEQFFGPGTRLTVL.

The chain carries TRBV9 and TRBJ2-1, with 8 bases aligning to TRBD2. This CDR3 spans 15 amino acids. After removal of 3 bases from V and 2 bases from J, the junction contained 4 bases not matched to a gene. Germline V gene sequence: CDR1 SGDLS, CDR2 YYNGEE. The CDR3 loop reads CASSDGGATYNEQFF. The CDR3 DNA reads TGTGCCAGCAGCGACGGGGGGGCGACCTACAATGAGCAGTTCTTC.

The V and J genes are TRBV5-1 and TRBJ2-5; 12 nucleotides match TRBD2. CDR1 and CDR2 from the germline V gene are SGHRS and YFSETQ. This CDR3 has 17 residues. Unmatched junction bases numbered 12, after V lost 4 bases and J lost 5 bases. CDR3 sequence: CASSELAGGHGGETQYF. CDR3 DNA: TGCGCCAGCAGCGAACTAGCGGGGGGTCACGGCGGGGAGACCCAGTACTTC. Full variable domain (outside the CDR3, taken from reference TRBV5-1 and TRBJ2-5): KAGVTQTPRYLIKTRGQQVTLSCSPISGHRSVSWYQQTPGQGLQFLFEYFSETQRNKGNFPGRFSGRQFSNSRSEMNVSTLELGDSALYLCASSELAGGHGGETQYFGPGTRLLVL.

This sequence joins TRBV20-1 and TRBJ2-7, with D possibly being TRBD2 (6 bases). This CDR3 region has 12 residues. Germline V gives CDR1 DFQATT, CDR2 SNEGSKA (reference sequence). The germline V and J ends were trimmed by 5 bases and 1 base, with 9 bases remaining between them. The CDR3 DNA reads TGCAGTGCTCGTGGACTATCCTACGAGCAGTACGTC. Translating it yields CSARGLSYEQYV.

The V and J genes are TRBV30 and TRBJ1-1; D call uncertain. The V gene's germline CDR1 is GTSNPN and CDR2 SVGIG (reference sequence). Trimming left V 4 bases short and J 5 bases short, with 11 bases between. The CDR3 runs to 12 residues. CDR3 sequence reads: CAWKLGRTEAFF. CDR3 coding DNA: TGTGCCTGGAAGCTCGGTCGGACTGAAGCTTTCTTT.

CDR3 protein: CALDDSTDTQYF. DNA for the CDR3: TGTGCCTTAGACGACAGCACAGATACGCAGTATTTT. V usage is TRBV30 and J usage is TRBJ2-3; D remains unclear. The length of the CDR3 is 12 residues. With 7 bases removed from V and 0 bases from J, the gap between germline ends came to 8 bases. Per the germline V gene, CDR1 is GTSNPN and CDR2 is SVGIG (reference sequence).